These T cell receptor beta chains were read from a single sample in a study of shared clonotypes between healthy human individuals. TCRdb's table, derived via immunoSEQ multiplex PCR, lists solely in-frame clones and lacks some. Counted here are approximately 620,000 clones, around 97% occurring once; the ten biggest clones make up approximately 0.057%. Material for sequencing was naive CD4+ T cells sorted from blood. Receptors originate from a woman in her thirties in good health. The CDR3 runs from the conserved cysteine through the conserved F or W. Each record gives: CDR3 DNA, CDR3 protein, V gene, D gene, clone size, J gene. D genes are given only for firm matches. Expanded clones get a size class; other rows say once, few or many, or leave the size out.

TGCGCCAGCAGCTTGGAAGGAGAGACTGAAGCTTTCTTT	CASSLEGETEAFF	TRBV5-1	NA	NA	TRBJ1-1
TGTGCCACCCGTTCCGGGCCCGGTAATGAAAAACTGTTTTTT	CATRSGPGNEKLFF	TRBV19	NA	NA	TRBJ1-4
TGCGCCAGCAGCCCCGGGGACAGTGAAACCTATGGCTACACCTTC	CASSPGDSETYGYTF	TRBV5-1	TRBD1	NA	TRBJ1-2
TGTGCCAGCAGCTCTGACGGAGAAGCTTTCTTT	CASSSDGEAFF	TRBV6-5	NA	NA	TRBJ1-1
TGTGCCAGCAGGGAAGGGACAGGGCAGAACACCGGGGAGCTGTTTTTT	CASREGTGQNTGELFF	TRBV7-9	TRBD1	NA	TRBJ2-2
TGCGCCAGCAGTACGCGGACAGGGGACTACGAGCAGTACTTC	CASSTRTGDYEQYF	TRBV10-1	TRBD1	NA	TRBJ2-7
TGTGCCAGCTCACCATTACCCTCTGGGGCCAACGTCCTGACTTTC	CASSPLPSGANVLTF	TRBV18	NA	NA	TRBJ2-6
TGTGCCAGCAGTTTGCGGCAGTTAAACACCGGGGAGCTGTTTTTT	CASSLRQLNTGELFF	TRBV28	NA	NA	TRBJ2-2
TGTGCCAGCAGTTACTCTGGGCTCATCGGGGAGCCCCAGCATTTT	CASSYSGLIGEPQHF	TRBV6-5	NA	NA	TRBJ1-5
TGTGCCAGTAGACAGGGTTACTATAGCAATCAGCCCCAGCATTTT	CASRQGYYSNQPQHF	TRBV28	TRBD1	once	TRBJ1-5
TGCGCCAGCAGTCAAAGACAAGTCGGGGAGCTGTTTTTT	CASSQRQVGELFF	TRBV10-1	NA	NA	TRBJ2-2
TGCAGCGTCGTGAGGGTGCCGGGAGAGCAGTACTTC	CSVVRVPGEQYF	TRBV29-1	NA	NA	TRBJ2-7
TGTGCCACCCGGGACTCCAATTCACCCCTCCACTTT	CATRDSNSPLHF	TRBV19	NA	NA	TRBJ1-6
TGTGCCAGCAGGTTTACCGGGACAAGGACTGAAGCTTTCTTT	CASRFTGTRTEAFF	TRBV28	NA	NA	TRBJ1-1
TGTGCCAGCAGCTTGGCAGGGGTGAGCGACTATGGCTACACCTTC	CASSLAGVSDYGYTF	TRBV5-5	NA	NA	TRBJ1-2
TGCAGCGTTACTGAGCGGGAGAGGGGAGAGACCCAGTACTTC	CSVTERERGETQYF	TRBV29-1	TRBD2	NA	TRBJ2-5
TGTGCCAGCAAAGAGCGGGAGACCTACGAGCAGTACTTC	CASKERETYEQYF	TRBV2	TRBD2	NA	TRBJ2-7
TGTGCCAGCAGTGAAAACAGGGTCAATCAGCCCCAGCATTTT	CASSENRVNQPQHF	TRBV28	NA	NA	TRBJ1-5
TGTGCCACCAGCCCGCGAGGGCAGGGGGCATCTGGGGCCAACGTCCTGACTTTC	CATSPRGQGASGANVLTF	TRBV15	TRBD1	NA	TRBJ2-6
TGTGCCAGCGGGCCACAGGGGGCGAACACTGAAGCTTTCTTT	CASGPQGANTEAFF	TRBV27	TRBD1	NA	TRBJ1-1
TGTGCCATCAGTGAGCCCGCCCGACTAGCGGGGGGAAATGAGCAGTTCTTC	CAISEPARLAGGNEQFF	TRBV10-3	TRBD2	NA	TRBJ2-1
TGTGCCGCCCTGGGGCGGGAAGCAGATACGCAGTATTTT	CAALGREADTQYF	TRBV10-3	NA	once	TRBJ2-3
TGTGCCAGCAGGGAAGGACAGCCGATTTACAATCAGCCCCAGCATTTT	CASREGQPIYNQPQHF	TRBV5-8	NA	NA	TRBJ1-5
TGTGCCACCGCAGCTTCCCACTACGAGCAGTACTTC	CATAASHYEQYF	TRBV28	NA	NA	TRBJ2-7
TGTGCCAGCAGTGTCGACCCGGGACAGGGGGTAGGGGGCTACACCTTC	CASSVDPGQGVGGYTF	TRBV6-1	TRBD1	NA	TRBJ1-2
TGTGCCAGCAGCGTAGGTCTTCGGGACAGGGGCCCCTCGGGCTACACCTTC	CASSVGLRDRGPSGYTF	TRBV9	TRBD1	NA	TRBJ1-2
TGTGCCAGCAGTACCCGACAGGGAAACAATGAGCAGTTCTTC	CASSTRQGNNEQFF	TRBV28	TRBD1	NA	TRBJ2-1
TGTGCCAGCAGTCCGGACGGACACCATGGCTACACCTTC	CASSPDGHHGYTF	TRBV5-4	NA	NA	TRBJ1-2
TGTGCCAGCTACCCCGCGGCAGCCACTAACTATGGCTACACCTTC	CASYPAAATNYGYTF	TRBV28	NA	NA	TRBJ1-2
TGTGCCAGCAGCGGGAGGCCGAACACCGGGGAGCTGTTTTTT	CASSGRPNTGELFF	TRBV5-4	NA	once	TRBJ2-2
TGTGCCAGCAGTTTTGGCACGAGGGAAAAACTGTTTTTT	CASSFGTREKLFF	TRBV27	NA	NA	TRBJ1-4
TGTGCCAGCAGCCCATCAAGTACTGGAAACACCATATATTTT	CASSPSSTGNTIYF	TRBV6-5	NA	NA	TRBJ1-3
TGTGCCAGCAGCGCAGCCGGGTGGCCCAACGAGCAGTACTTC	CASSAAGWPNEQYF	TRBV9	NA	NA	TRBJ2-7